A single sample gave rise to the 24 T cell receptor beta chains below, sequenced in a study of blood T cell repertoires in COVID-19. Data came from immunoSEQ multiplex PCR; TCRdb stores just in-frame clones and leaves some out. The table has fewer than 30,000 clones, around nine tenths seen once. The specimen sequenced was peripheral blood. These receptors were obtained from a man aged 50 to 60 with active COVID-19.

The V gene is TRBV9, the J gene TRBJ2-5, with 13 positions matching TRBD2. V lost 4 bases and J lost 5; bases outside the gene matches: 8. The CDR3 consists of 16 residues. Germline values: CDR1 SGDLS, CDR2 YYNGEE. CDR3 DNA sequence: TGTGCCAGCAGCCCGGGGACTAGCGGGAAACTCGAGACCCAGTACTTC. Protein sequence: CASSPGTSGKLETQYF.

The chain uses TRBV11-2 and TRBJ2-5, with 10 positions matching TRBD2. This CDR3 spans 18 amino acids. The V segment lost 1 base and the J segment 4 bases; nucleotides outside the gene matches: 12. CDR1 is SGHAT, CDR2 FQNNGV, per germline. The CDR3 nucleotides read TGTGCCAGCAGCTTAGTTGTCACTAGCGGGATCGTTGCAGAGACCCAGTACTTC. Translating it yields CASSLVVTSGIVAETQYF.

CDR3 bases: TGTGCCAGCAGTTACTCAGGGACTAGCGGGGACCGGCAGTTCTTC. This codes for CASSYSGTSGDRQFF. The rearrangement uses TRBV6-5 and TRBJ2-1, with 13 bases fitting TRBD2. CDR1 is MNHEY and CDR2 is SVGAGI in the germline V gene. The CDR3 is 15 amino acids. The V segment lost 0 bases and the J segment 12 bases; nucleotides outside the gene matches: 5.

The V gene is TRBV5-6, the J gene TRBJ2-7; 7 bases match TRBD1. The length of the CDR3 is 12 residues. With 3 bases clipped from V and 4 bases from J, the junction kept 1 base outside the gene matches. CDR1 and CDR2 from the germline V gene are SGHDT and YYEEEE. Here the CDR3 DNA reads TGTGCCAGCAGCTCACAGGGGTACGAGCAGTACGTC. Translation gives CASSSQGYEQYV.

The J gene is TRBJ1-2, the V gene TRBV28; 7 positions match TRBD1. The CDR3 sequence is 13 residues long. The germline gives CDR1 MDHEN, CDR2 SYDVKM. V was clipped by 8 bases and J by 7 bases; unmatched bases: 10. This CDR3 is CASDFHRGGGYTF. The CDR3 nucleotides read TGTGCCAGCGATTTTCACAGGGGCGGTGGCTACACCTTC.

The gene calls are TRBV19 and TRBJ2-7; the D gene is possibly TRBD1 (6 bases). The V end was cut by 5 bases, the J end by 3 bases, with 17 bases between. The germline CDR1 and CDR2 sequences are LNHDA and SQIVND (reference sequence). The CDR3 is made up of 15 amino acids. The DNA for the CDR3 is TGTGCCAGTAGTCCGACGACAGGACATATCTACGAGCAGTACTTC. Encoded protein: CASSPTTGHIYEQYF.

Written as DNA, the CDR3 is TGTGCCAGCAGTTACTCGAGGTCGGCGGCACGGGGAGCTGGAAACACCATATATTTT. This codes for CASSYSRSAARGAGNTIYF. The V call is TRBV6-2 or TRBV6-3, the J call TRBJ1-3; D is uncertain. Trimming took 0 bases from V and 2 from J, leaving 20 bases between them. CDR1 is MNHEY, CDR2 SVGEGT, per germline. The CDR3 has 19 amino acids.

The chain employs TRBV28 and TRBJ1-6, with unresolved D. Germline CDR1 reads MDHEN; CDR2 reads SYDVKM. This CDR3 comprises 15 residues. V lost 5 bases and J 0 bases, leaving 8 bases between the germline ends. The CDR3 reads CASSAASSYNSPLHF. CDR3 DNA: TGTGCCAGCAGTGCCGCTAGCTCCTATAATTCACCCCTCCACTTT.

The rearrangement uses TRBV5-4 and TRBJ2-7; 11 positions match TRBD2. The CDR3 runs 15 residues. Germline V gene lookup returns CDR1 SGHNT and CDR2 YYREEE (reference sequence). The V and J ends lost 3 bases and 2 bases, in that order; junction bases with no gene match: 4. The CDR3: CASSSGLAAAYEQYV. Written as DNA, the CDR3 is TGTGCCAGCAGCTCGGGACTAGCGGCGGCCTACGAGCAGTACGTC.

The chain carries TRBV6-5 and TRBJ2-1; possible D gene TRBD2, 6 bases. Germline V gene sequence: CDR1 MNHEY, CDR2 SVGAGI. The length of the CDR3 is 14 residues. Trimming removed 8 bases from V and 7 bases from J, with 18 bases in between. CDR3 nucleotides: TGTGCCAGCGGCCCCGGGAGAGTTGTAAATGAGCAGTTCTTC. As protein: CASGPGRVVNEQFF.

This chain uses TRBV7-2 with TRBJ1-3; D call uncertain. Germline values: CDR1 SGHTA, CDR2 FQGNSA. The CDR3 consists of 14 residues. Trimming stripped 2 bases from V and 0 bases from J, with 5 bases between. The CDR3 reads CASSLSSSGNTIYF. For the CDR3, the DNA is TGTGCCAGCAGCTTAAGTAGCTCTGGAAACACCATATATTTT.

The V and J genes are TRBV12-3 or TRBV12-4 and TRBJ1-2; a possible D gene is TRBD1 (6 bases). V was shortened by 5 bases and J by 7 bases, with 11 bases between the two germline ends. This CDR3 is built from 12 residues. The DNA for the CDR3 is TGTGCCAGCAGTACAGGGAGGGCTGGCTACACCTTC. Protein: CASSTGRAGYTF.

The chain joins TRBV7-8 to TRBJ1-2; tentative D call: TRBD1 (5 bases). V lost 3 bases, J lost 2 bases, and 10 bases lay in between. This CDR3 is built from 14 residues. CDR1 SGHVS and CDR2 FQNEAQ come from the germline V gene. The CDR3 sequence is CASSLGQRNYGYTF. Here the CDR3 DNA reads TGTGCCAGCAGCTTGGGGCAGAGAAACTATGGCTACACCTTC. The variable domain in full, with the rest retrieved from reference TRBV7-8 and TRBJ1-2, is GAGVSQSPRYKVAKRGQDVALRCDPISGHVSLFWYQQALGQGPEFLTYFQNEAQLDKSGLPSDRFFAERPEGSVSTLKIQRTQQEDSAVYLCASSLGQRNYGYTFGSGTRLTVV.

In its sample, this clone is medium-sized (0.01 to 0.1%). This sequence joins TRBV5-1 and TRBJ2-1, with 7 bases lining up with TRBD1. Unmatched junction bases numbered 6, after V lost 4 bases and J lost 5 bases. CDR3 size: 14 residues. Germline V lookup: CDR1 SGHRS, CDR2 YFSETQ. The CDR3 here is CASSRDSPHNEQFF. In DNA, the CDR3 is TGCGCCAGCAGCAGGGACAGTCCTCACAATGAGCAGTTCTTC.

The chain employs TRBV28 and TRBJ1-4; 7 nucleotides agree with TRBD1. The trim removed 6 bases at V and 8 bases at J, leaving 12 bases unmatched. In germline, CDR1 is MDHEN, CDR2 SYDVKM. The CDR3 spans 15 residues. The CDR3 sequence is CASSEQWTGDEKLFF. The CDR3 bases are TGTGCCAGCAGCGAACAGTGGACAGGAGACGAAAAACTGTTTTTT.

This chain's CDR3 is CATHRVGNTGELFF. In DNA form, the CDR3 reads TGTGCCACGCACAGGGTCGGGAACACCGGGGAGCTGTTTTTT. The chain is built from TRBV6-5 and TRBJ2-2; tentatively, D is TRBD1 (6 bases). Germline loops: CDR1 MNHEY, CDR2 SVGAGI. The CDR3 runs 14 residues. The V and J ends lost 10 bases and 1 base respectively, with 13 bases between them.

This chain connects TRBV27 to TRBJ2-7; the match to TRBD1 covers 10 bases. The J segment lost 3 bases and the V segment lost 5 bases, leaving 7 bases of the junction unmatched. The CDR3 loop spans 15 amino acids. CDR1 and CDR2 from the germline V gene are MNHEY and SMNVEV (reference sequence). The CDR3 is CASSPEDRGFYEQYF. CDR3 nucleotides: TGTGCCAGCAGTCCGGAGGACAGGGGGTTCTACGAGCAGTACTTC.

The chain employs TRBV5-1 and TRBJ1-2; tentatively, D is TRBD1 (6 bases). Trimming shortened V by 3 bases and J by 2 bases, and 8 bases separated the two germline ends. Germline V gene sequence: CDR1 SGHRS, CDR2 YFSETQ. The CDR3 runs to 13 residues. The CDR3 bases are TGCGCCAGCAGCTCAACAGGGAACTATGGCTACACCTTC. As protein: CASSSTGNYGYTF.

The V and J genes are TRBV9 and TRBJ2-2, with 8 positions matching TRBD1. This CDR3 region has 13 residues. Germline CDR1 reads SGDLS; CDR2 reads YYNGEE. Trimming cost V 4 bases and J 5 bases; bases outside gene matches: 1. The CDR3 DNA reads TGTGCCAGCAGCAGACAGGGGACCGGGGAGCTGTTTTTT. Protein sequence: CASSRQGTGELFF.

V usage is TRBV11-2 and J usage is TRBJ1-1; D remains unclear. CDR1 is SGHAT, CDR2 FQNNGV, per germline. Trimming took 5 bases from V and 2 from J, leaving 15 bases between them. The CDR3 loop spans 15 amino acids. The CDR3 DNA reads TGTGCCAGCAGCGGGATGGGAGGGTATAACACTGAAGCTTTCTTT. This translates into CASSGMGGYNTEAFF. The full variable domain, in which reference TRBV11-2 and TRBJ1-1 provide the parts outside the CDR3, is EAGVAQSPRYKIIEKRQSVAFWCNPISGHATLYWYQQILGQGPKLLIQFQNNGVVDDSQLPKDRFSAERLKGVDSTLKIQPAKLEDSAVYLCASSGMGGYNTEAFFGQGTRLTVV.

The rearrangement uses TRBV5-6 and TRBJ2-3, with 11 positions matching TRBD1. J lost 5 bases, V lost 4 bases, and 6 bases had no gene match. The CDR3 runs 15 residues. Germline values: CDR1 SGHDT, CDR2 YYEEEE. CDR3 amino acids: CASSGRTGGLDTQYF. CDR3 nucleotides: TGTGCCAGCAGCGGGAGGACAGGGGGCTTAGATACGCAGTATTTT.

V gene TRBV4-3 combines with J gene TRBJ1-2; D might be TRBD1 (6 bases). The CDR3 runs 15 residues. Germline CDR1 LGHNA, CDR2 YSLEER. The V end lost 0 bases, the J end lost 4 bases, and 12 bases lay between the germline ends. The CDR3: CASSQDRGGIYGYTF. The CDR3 coding sequence is TGCGCCAGCAGCCAAGATCGAGGGGGTATCTATGGCTACACCTTC.

The rearrangement joins TRBV5-1 to TRBJ2-3, with TRBD2 matching 7 bases. CDR3 length equals 15 residues. In germline, CDR1 is SGHRS, CDR2 YFSETQ. The J segment lost 9 bases and the V segment lost 2 bases, leaving 12 bases of the junction unmatched. The CDR3 nucleotides read TGCGCCAGCAGCTTAAGGCTAGCGGCCGGGGAGACGCAGTATTTT. Its protein is CASSLRLAAGETQYF.

This rearrangement joins TRBV6-5 to TRBJ1-4; the match to TRBD1 covers 8 bases. The ends lost 5 bases at V and 7 bases at J; junction bases unmatched: 9. This CDR3 has 15 residues. Germline CDR1 MNHEY, CDR2 SVGAGI. The CDR3 DNA sequence: TGTGCCAGCAGTAACAGACGGCAGGGGGCTGAAAAACTGTTTTTT. The encoded protein is CASSNRRQGAEKLFF.